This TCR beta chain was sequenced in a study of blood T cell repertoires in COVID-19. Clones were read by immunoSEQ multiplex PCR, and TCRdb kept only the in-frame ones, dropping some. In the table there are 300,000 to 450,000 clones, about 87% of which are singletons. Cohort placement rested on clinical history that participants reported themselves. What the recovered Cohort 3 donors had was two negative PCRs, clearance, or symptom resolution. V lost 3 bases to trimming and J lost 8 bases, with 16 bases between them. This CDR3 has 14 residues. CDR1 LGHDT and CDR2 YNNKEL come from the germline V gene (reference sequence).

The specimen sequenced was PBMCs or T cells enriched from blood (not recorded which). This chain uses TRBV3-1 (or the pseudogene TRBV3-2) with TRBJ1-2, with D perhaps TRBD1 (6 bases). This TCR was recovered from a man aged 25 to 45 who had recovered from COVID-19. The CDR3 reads CASSQAGGAEGYTF. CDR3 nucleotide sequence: TGTGCCAGCAGCCAGGCGGGGGGCGCCGAAGGCTACACCTTC.